Below, 9 T cell receptor beta chains from the same sample are listed, as sequenced in a study of T-cell reconstitution after alpha-beta-depleted transplantation in children. It was with unique molecular identifiers that the TCRbeta library was prepared. TCRdb called the PCR reads again in MiXCR, with one record for every CDR3 protein. The sample lists a few hundred thousand distinct CDR3 sequences; around 21% were seen once. The source was PBMCs from the stem cell graft donor, collected from the stem cell graft. The receptors derive from a human donor who donated a stem cell graft to a child with acute myeloid leukemia.

The V and J genes are TRBV7-2 and TRBJ2-1, with D perhaps matching TRBD1 or TRBD2 (6 bases each). The CDR3 loop spans 14 amino acids. V lost 5 bases, J lost 6 bases, and 14 bases lay in between. Germline V gives CDR1 SGHTA, CDR2 FQGNSA. Here the CDR3 DNA reads TGTGCCAGCAGCAAGGGGGGTTCTATCAATGAGCAGTTCTTC. It is translated as CASSKGGSINEQFF.

Only a few counts were recorded for this clonotype. The J gene is TRBJ2-5, the V gene TRBV5-6; D might be TRBD1 or TRBD2, each matching 6 bases. Trimming pared 3 bases from V and 0 bases from J, leaving 9 bases between. Germline V gene sequence: CDR1 SGHDT, CDR2 YYEEEE. This CDR3 region has 14 residues. The CDR3 loop is CASSWGADQETQYF. The CDR3 nucleotides are TGTGCCAGCAGCTGGGGGGCGGACCAAGAGACCCAGTACTTC.

This clonotype showed up many times. The chain is built from TRBV9 and TRBJ2-3; D is uncertain. The CDR3 totals 17 residues. Trimming took off 2 bases at V and 5 bases at J, with 21 bases between the two ends. Germline V gene lookup returns CDR1 SGDLS and CDR2 YYNGEE. This CDR3 reads CASSVHRGTTSIDTQYF. CDR3 bases: TGTGCCAGCAGCGTCCACAGAGGCACCACGTCAATAGATACGCAGTATTTT. Filled out from reference TRBV9 and TRBJ2-3, the complete variable domain reads DSGVTQTPKHLITATGQRVTLRCSPRSGDLSVYWYQQSLDQGLQFLIQYYNGEERAKGNILERFSAQQFPDLHSELNLSSLELGDSALYFCASSVHRGTTSIDTQYFGPGTRLTVL.

This chain links TRBV29-1 with TRBJ1-5, with D maybe TRBD1 (5 bases). Germline V gene lookup returns CDR1 SQVTM and CDR2 ANQGSEA. The CDR3 has 12 residues. V dropped 7 bases and J dropped 5 bases, with 12 bases sitting between them. The CDR3 DNA sequence: TGCAGCGCCGCGGACATGGATCAGCCCCAGCATTTT. Its translation is CSAADMDQPQHF.

This clonotype was counted only a few times. This chain's CDR3 is CASNEGTAEQYF. CDR3 coding DNA: TGTGCCAGCAACGAAGGGACTGCCGAGCAGTACTTC. This chain connects TRBV12-3 or TRBV12-4 to TRBJ2-7; the D gene is possibly TRBD2 (6 bases). V lost 7 bases to trimming and J lost 6 bases, with 13 bases between them. The CDR3 length is 12 residues.

The chain uses TRBV4-2 and TRBJ1-1; maybe TRBD1 (5 bases). The CDR3 has 15 residues. V lost 0 bases to trimming and J lost 6 bases, with 14 bases between them. The germline V gene encodes CDR1 LGHNA and CDR2 YNFKEQ. In nucleotides, the CDR3 is TGTGCCAGCAGCCAAGATATTTTGGGGGGAGCTGAAGCTTTCTTT. This gives the protein CASSQDILGGAEAFF.

The V and J genes are TRBV19 and TRBJ2-5, with D possibly TRBD2 on 7 matching bases. With 3 bases removed from V and 5 bases from J, the gap between germline ends came to 13 bases. CDR1 is LNHDA and CDR2 is SQIVND in the germline V gene (reference sequence). The CDR3 runs to 14 residues. The CDR3 DNA is TGTGCCAGTAGTATCGCGGGGGCCGGGGAGACCCAGTACTTC. Protein: CASSIAGAGETQYF.

This chain links TRBV4-1 with TRBJ2-5; unclear D gene. Germline CDR1 is MGHRA and CDR2 is YSYEKL. Between the trimmed V and J ends, which lost 1 base and 4 bases, there was a span of 13 bases. The CDR3 extends over 15 amino acids. CDR3 coding DNA: TGCGCCAGCAGCCAAGGTAGTTGGTTTACAGAGACCCAGTACTTC. Translated: CASSQGSWFTETQYF.

This clonotype was found many times. This chain uses TRBV29-1 with TRBJ1-2; possibly TRBD1 for D (6 bases). Germline values: CDR1 SQVTM, CDR2 ANQGSEA. The V end lost 6 bases, the J end lost 0 bases, and 20 bases lay between the germline ends. The CDR3 has 16 amino acids. The CDR3 sequence is CSVPGHRGSANYGYTF. The CDR3, as DNA: TGCAGCGTCCCGGGACATCGAGGCTCAGCTAACTATGGCTACACCTTC.